This TCR beta chain was captured in a study of blood T cell repertoires in COVID-19. The germline V gene has CDR1 MRHNA and CDR2 SNTAGT. The CDR3 runs to 15 residues. V gave up 6 bases and J gave up 0 bases; unmatched junction bases: 4. TCRdb keeps only in-frame clones here, not all; method: immunoSEQ multiplex PCR. The sample yields approximately 160,000 clones, over 75% seen once. Specimen: peripheral blood. V gene TRBV6-4 combines with J gene TRBJ2-2, with 7 bases matching TRBD1. This TCR came from a man in his 60s who had recovered from COVID-19. In nucleotides, the CDR3 is TGTGCCAGCAGCCAACAGGGGACGAACACCGGGGAGCTGTTTTTT. Translation gives CASSQQGTNTGELFF.